A single sample gave rise to the 24 T cell receptor beta chains below, sequenced in a study of blood T cell repertoires in COVID-19. The assay was immunoSEQ multiplex PCR, and TCRdb's table has in-frame clones only and misses some. The sample contains 400,000 to 450,000 clones, 88% of which appear only once. Source material: peripheral blood. Receptors were obtained from a woman aged 50 to 60 with COVID-19, enrolled during active disease.

This rearrangement joins TRBV27 to TRBJ1-4, with D unresolved. The CDR3 extends over 15 amino acids. V lost 2 bases and J 8 bases, leaving 15 bases between the germline ends. CDR1 and CDR2 (germline): MNHEY, SMNVEV (reference sequence). The CDR3 reads CASSLVAGGLEKLFF. CDR3 DNA: TGTGCCAGCAGTTTAGTGGCCGGCGGCTTGGAAAAACTGTTTTTT. The full variable domain, rest sourced from reference TRBV27 and TRBJ1-4, is EAQVTQNPRYLITVTGKKLTVTCSQNMNHEYMSWYRQDPGLGLRQIYYSMNVEVTDKGDVPEGYKVSRKEKRNFPLILESPSPNQTSLYFCASSLVAGGLEKLFFGSGTQLSVL.

This sequence joins TRBV18 and TRBJ2-1; D is perhaps TRBD1 (6 bases). From germline, CDR1 is KGHSH and CDR2 LQKENI. This CDR3 is built from 14 residues. V lost 4 bases to trimming and J lost 4 bases, with 11 bases between them. CDR3: CASSLQDRYNEQFF. The CDR3 region has the DNA TGTGCCAGCTCACTTCAGGACAGATACAATGAGCAGTTCTTC.

The V and J genes are TRBV28 and TRBJ2-5, with 7 nucleotides matching TRBD2. The germline gives CDR1 MDHEN, CDR2 SYDVKM. The CDR3 is 14 residues long. J gave up 5 bases and V 3 bases, and 6 bases lay outside the gene matches. In DNA, the CDR3 is TGTGCCAGCAGTTTTCGACTAGCCGACGAGACCCAGTACTTC. Protein: CASSFRLADETQYF.

The J gene is TRBJ1-5, the V gene TRBV19; no clear D. The CDR3 has 12 residues. Germline CDR1 LNHDA, CDR2 SQIVND (reference sequence). V lost 5 bases to trimming and J lost 6 bases, with 8 bases between them. In DNA, the CDR3 is TGTGCCAGTAGTTCCCTTGTTCAGCCCCAGCATTTT. It codes for CASSSLVQPQHF.

The chain employs TRBV6-6 and TRBJ2-7, with 7 nucleotides matching TRBD2. With V trimmed by 7 bases and J by 3 bases, 12 bases remained unmatched. This CDR3 region has 15 residues. Germline CDR1 is MNHNY and CDR2 is SVGAGI (reference sequence). CDR3: CASTPREGNLYEQYF. For the CDR3, the DNA is TGTGCCAGCACCCCCAGGGAGGGTAACCTCTACGAGCAGTACTTC.

The V call is TRBV1, the J call TRBJ2-7; no DNA check was done on the table's D call, TRBD2. TRBV1 corresponds to a pseudogene. This CDR3 contains 18 residues. In nucleotides, the CDR3 is TGCACCAGCAGTCACTCAAGACTAGCGGGGGCCGTCGGACTAGGGCAGTACTTC. Translating gives CTSSHSRLAGAVGLGQYF.

The chain carries TRBV19 and TRBJ1-1; D remains ambiguous. V lost 6 bases to trimming and J lost 3 bases, with 17 bases between them. This CDR3 contains 15 residues. Germline V gives CDR1 LNHDA, CDR2 SQIVND (reference sequence). The CDR3 is CASRASAGLDTEAFF. CDR3 DNA sequence: TGTGCCAGTAGGGCCTCGGCAGGTTTGGACACTGAAGCTTTCTTT.

The rearrangement joins TRBV30 to TRBJ1-5, with 7 bases aligning to TRBD1. Germline V gene data show CDR1 as GTSNPN and CDR2 as SVGIG (reference sequence). This CDR3 has 15 amino acids. Trimming at V came to 2 bases and at J to 5 bases, leaving 9 bases not matched to a gene. CDR3: CAWSQGTAFDQPQHF. The CDR3, as DNA: TGTGCCTGGAGTCAGGGGACAGCTTTCGATCAGCCCCAGCATTTT.

The V call is TRBV10-3, the J call TRBJ1-2; D is perhaps TRBD1 (5 bases). The length of the CDR3 is 13 residues. Germline V gene lookup returns CDR1 ENHRY and CDR2 SYGVKD. The V gene lost 3 bases and the J gene lost 7 bases, with 12 bases spanning the gap. The CDR3 nucleotides read TGTGCCATCAGTGAACCGGGACTACCTGGCTACACCTTC. It translates to CAISEPGLPGYTF.

The chain joins TRBV20-1 to TRBJ1-6, with D possibly being TRBD1 (6 bases). V was clipped by 3 bases and J by 6 bases, with 9 bases between them. The germline V gene has CDR1 DFQATT and CDR2 SNEGSKA (reference sequence). This CDR3 region has 13 residues. The CDR3 spells CSASGGLNSPLHF. CDR3 coding DNA: TGCAGTGCTAGTGGGGGCCTTAATTCACCCCTCCACTTT.

V usage is TRBV19 and J usage is TRBJ1-4; the D is unclear. The germline V gene has CDR1 LNHDA and CDR2 SQIVND (reference sequence). Trimming removed 5 bases from V and 2 bases from J, with 12 bases in between. This CDR3 contains 15 residues. This chain's CDR3 is CASSLPSWTNEKLFF. As DNA, the CDR3 is TGTGCCAGTAGTCTTCCCAGTTGGACTAATGAAAAACTGTTTTTT.

The genes are TRBV6-5 and TRBJ2-3, with D possibly matching TRBD2 (5 bases). Between the trimmed V and J ends, which lost 4 bases and 2 bases, there was a span of 13 bases. CDR3 size: 15 residues. From germline, CDR1 is MNHEY and CDR2 SVGAGI. The DNA of the CDR3 is TGTGCCAGCAGTTCTAGCAGGCTTCCCACAGATACGCAGTATTTT. Protein sequence: CASSSSRLPTDTQYF.

The chain carries TRBV27 and TRBJ1-5; D unresolved. This CDR3 contains 14 residues. CDR1 and CDR2 (germline): MNHEY, SMNVEV (reference sequence). V was clipped by 2 bases and J by 11 bases, with 16 bases between them. The CDR3 DNA sequence: TGTGCCAGCAGTTTAGGTCGGGGAGCACCAGCCCAGCATTTT. Translation gives CASSLGRGAPAQHF.

The rearrangement links TRBV5-1 to TRBJ2-2; D might be TRBD2 (5 bases). This CDR3 has 17 residues. V lost 4 bases, J lost 4 bases, and 20 bases lay in between. Germline CDR1 reads SGHRS; CDR2 reads YFSETQ. The CDR3: CASSIRSYTEGTGELFF. The CDR3 DNA is TGCGCCAGCAGCATCCGAAGCTACACCGAGGGCACCGGGGAGCTGTTTTTT.

The chain combines TRBV5-1 with TRBJ2-1; tentative D call: TRBD2 (5 bases). The germline V and J ends were trimmed by 4 bases and 10 bases, with 21 bases remaining between them. CDR3 length: 15 amino acids. Germline V gene sequence: CDR1 SGHRS, CDR2 YFSETQ. The CDR3 DNA is TGCGCCAGCAGCCAACTCGCCCTAGCTCCCAGGGAGCAGTTCTTC. Protein product: CASSQLALAPREQFF.

This clone was detected many times. This chain connects TRBV25-1 to TRBJ1-2, with 11 bases that match TRBD1. V was pared by 1 base and J by 8 bases, with 9 bases of the junction left unmatched. Germline CDR1 and CDR2: MGHDK and SYGVNS. CDR3 length: 16 amino acids. CDR3 region: CASSESRTGGALGYTF. The CDR3 nucleotides read TGTGCCAGCAGTGAATCTAGGACAGGGGGCGCGTTGGGCTACACCTTC.

This chain connects TRBV7-6 to TRBJ2-2, with TRBD1 matching over 8 bases. V gave up 5 bases and J gave up 6 bases; unmatched junction bases: 5. The V gene's germline CDR1 is SGHVS and CDR2 FNYEAQ. The CDR3 is 14 amino acids. The CDR3 nucleotides read TGTGCCAGCAGCGGCCGGACAGGGTCCGGGGAGCTGTTTTTT. Its translation: CASSGRTGSGELFF.

The chain recombines TRBV12-3 or TRBV12-4 with TRBJ1-1; tentatively, D is TRBD1 (5 bases). The CDR3 sequence is 12 residues long. With 6 bases removed from V and 10 bases from J, the gap between germline ends came to 15 bases. CDR3 amino acids: CASRGGGRGAFF. The CDR3 DNA follows: TGTGCCAGCAGGGGGGGTGGCCGGGGAGCTTTCTTT.

V gene TRBV27 combines with J gene TRBJ2-7; D is possibly TRBD2 (5 bases). V gave up 5 bases and J gave up 6 bases, with 23 bases separating them. Germline lookup yields CDR1 MNHEY and CDR2 SMNVEV (reference sequence). This CDR3 spans 16 amino acids. The DNA of the CDR3 is TGTGCCAGCAGTCTCAAGAGGGCCGGTCTCATCTCCGAGCAGTACTTC. The encoded protein is CASSLKRAGLISEQYF.

The chain carries TRBV2 and TRBJ1-4; 8 nucleotides match TRBD1. J was trimmed by 10 bases and V by 1 base; bases with no gene match: 5. The length of the CDR3 is 14 residues. Germline V lookup: CDR1 SNHLY, CDR2 FYNNEI. Written as DNA, the CDR3 is TGTGCCAGCAGTGAAGGGCAGGGGGCGCGAAAACTGTTTTTT. Its translation: CASSEGQGARKLFF.

The J gene is TRBJ2-7, the V gene TRBV15; D may be TRBD2 (7 bases). From germline, CDR1 is LNHNV and CDR2 YYDKDF (reference sequence). Trimming removed 0 bases from V and 0 bases from J, with 12 bases in between. This CDR3 region has 16 residues. The CDR3 protein is CATSREGGGTSYEQYF. The CDR3 DNA is TGTGCCACCAGCAGAGAAGGCGGGGGCACCTCCTACGAGCAGTACTTC.

The rearrangement links TRBV7-2 to TRBJ2-1, with D perhaps TRBD1 (6 bases). Trimming took 2 bases from V and 10 from J, leaving 12 bases between them. The length of the CDR3 is 13 residues. From germline, CDR1 is SGHTA and CDR2 FQGNSA. The CDR3 sequence is CASSLSGVGEQFF. For the CDR3, the DNA is TGTGCCAGCAGCTTATCAGGGGTCGGGGAGCAGTTCTTC.

The rearrangement links TRBV3-1 (or the pseudogene TRBV3-2) to TRBJ1-6; D not resolved. V lost 0 bases to trimming and J lost 11 bases, with 8 bases between them. The germline V gene encodes CDR1 LGHDT and CDR2 YNNKEL (reference sequence). The CDR3 is 13 residues long. Here the CDR3 DNA reads TGTGCCAGCAGCCAAGACGGGGAGGCACCCCTCCACTTT. Encoded protein: CASSQDGEAPLHF.

V is TRBV5-4 and J is TRBJ1-2, with D possibly TRBD1 on 5 matching bases. V lost 2 bases to trimming and J lost 6 bases, with 14 bases between them. The germline gives CDR1 SGHNT, CDR2 YYREEE (reference sequence). CDR3 size: 14 residues. This chain's CDR3 is CASSLGGDLDGYTF. CDR3 DNA sequence: TGTGCCAGCAGCTTAGGAGGGGACCTTGATGGCTACACCTTC.